The next 10 T cell receptor beta chains were all read from a single sample in a study of shared clonotypes between healthy human individuals. Sequencing used immunoSEQ multiplex PCR; TCRdb keeps in-frame clones, though not all of them. The table shows over a million clones, with 96% occurring only once. Specimen: naive CD4+ T cells sorted from blood. Stated subset: CD45RA+ positively selected. Receptors originate from a man younger than 45 in good health.

This rearrangement joins TRBV5-4 to TRBJ2-7, with 9 bases that match TRBD1. Germline V gives CDR1 SGHNT, CDR2 YYREEE (reference sequence). The CDR3 totals 14 residues. Trimming removed 4 bases from V and 3 bases from J; junction bases left unmatched: 5. For the CDR3, the DNA is TGTGCCAGCAGCGCCCGGGACAGGGACTACGAGCAGTACTTC. Translated, it gives CASSARDRDYEQYF.

About this clone itself: At the DNA level, this CDR3 is encoded by other sequences in the same sample as well. This chain joins TRBV4-1 and TRBJ2-2; a weak D match, TRBD1 (6 bases). CDR1 and CDR2 (germline): MGHRA, YSYEKL. CDR3 size: 16 residues. The V end lost 1 base, the J end lost 1 base, and 10 bases lay between the germline ends. CDR3 loop: CASSQVPRGNTGELFF. In DNA, the CDR3 is TGCGCCAGCAGCCAAGTACCCAGGGGGAACACCGGGGAGCTGTTTTTT.

The CDR3 region has the DNA TGTGCCAGCAGTGAAGCAGGGTCCGACTACGGTGAGCAGTTCTTC. Translated: CASSEAGSDYGEQFF. The V and J genes are TRBV25-1 and TRBJ2-1; D may match TRBD1 or TRBD2 (5 bases each). The CDR3 extends over 15 amino acids. Trimming shortened V by 2 bases and J by 9 bases, and 17 bases separated the two germline ends. The germline V gene has CDR1 MGHDK and CDR2 SYGVNS.

The genes are TRBV7-9 and TRBJ2-7; D is ambiguous. The CDR3 has 14 residues. Trimming cost V 1 base and J 2 bases, with 9 bases left between them. Germline V gene sequence: CDR1 SEHNR, CDR2 FQNEAQ (reference sequence). The CDR3 spells CASSLEARTYEQYF. The CDR3 DNA is TGTGCCAGCAGCTTAGAAGCCAGGACCTACGAGCAGTACTTC.

This chain links TRBV5-1 with TRBJ2-7, with 13 bases that match TRBD2. There are 12 residues in the CDR3. The V and J ends lost 3 bases and 13 bases, in that order; junction bases with no gene match: 4. Germline loops: CDR1 SGHRS, CDR2 YFSETQ. The CDR3, as DNA: TGCGCCAGCAGCTCGACTAGCGGGAGGCCTTACTTC. Translation: CASSSTSGRPYF. Complete variable domain (other parts from reference TRBV5-1 and TRBJ2-7): KAGVTQTPRYLIKTRGQQVTLSCSPISGHRSVSWYQQTPGQGLQFLFEYFSETQRNKGNFPGRFSGRQFSNSRSEMNVSTLELGDSALYLCASSSTSGRPYFGPGTRLTVT.

The chain links TRBV28 to TRBJ1-5, with D possibly being TRBD1 (6 bases). The CDR3 is 16 residues long. From germline, CDR1 is MDHEN and CDR2 SYDVKM. V was pared by 1 base and J by 4 bases, with 14 bases between. CDR3 sequence (DNA): TGTGCCAGCAGTTTATCCGCAGGGGTTGGGAATCAGCCCCAGCATTTT. Amino acid sequence: CASSLSAGVGNQPQHF. Supplemented by reference TRBV28 and TRBJ1-5, the full variable domain reads DVKVTQSSRYLVKRTGEKVFLECVQDMDHENMFWYRQDPGLGLRLIYFSYDVKMKEKGDIPEGYSVSREKKERFSLILESASTNQTSMYLCASSLSAGVGNQPQHFGDGTRLSIL.

The rearrangement joins TRBV5-6 to TRBJ2-7, with TRBD1 matching over 11 bases. The CDR3 has 14 amino acids. Trimming took 3 bases from V and 6 from J; bases not matched to a gene: 5. Germline CDR1 SGHDT, CDR2 YYEEEE. The CDR3 DNA sequence: TGTGCCAGCAGCTGGGGGACAGGGGGACGCGAGCAGTACTTC. Its translation: CASSWGTGGREQYF.

This chain joins TRBV2 and TRBJ2-5, with a possible D match to TRBD2 (5 bases). The CDR3 has 13 amino acids. V was pared by 6 bases and J by 2 bases, with 10 bases between. Germline lookup yields CDR1 SNHLY and CDR2 FYNNEI. Here the CDR3 DNA reads TGTGCCAGCAGAAGCGGCCGGCAAGAGACCCAGTACTTC. Translated: CASRSGRQETQYF.

V usage is TRBV9 and J usage is TRBJ1-4; tentatively, D is TRBD1 (6 bases). Trimming removed 3 bases at V and 0 bases at J, with 9 bases between. The CDR3 length is 15 residues. CDR1 SGDLS and CDR2 YYNGEE come from the germline V gene. The CDR3 loop reads CASSADSTTNEKLFF. Here the CDR3 DNA reads TGTGCCAGCAGCGCGGACAGCACAACTAATGAAAAACTGTTTTTT.

The chain couples TRBV4-1 to TRBJ2-7; possible D gene TRBD2, 5 bases. Looked up from germline, CDR1 is MGHRA and CDR2 is YSYEKL. Deletions cut 0 bases from V and 1 base from J, with 13 bases between. The CDR3 length is 16 residues. This CDR3 reads CASSQDQGSASYEQYF. As DNA, the CDR3 is TGCGCCAGCAGCCAAGATCAAGGTAGCGCTTCCTACGAGCAGTACTTC.